This record looks at one T cell receptor (beta chain) sequence and its context. The antigen is not known. Described treatment: around 19 received Ad26.COV2.S at low or high dose, single or two shots; 5 received placebo; per-sample allocation not given. Following the first vaccine or placebo injection, samples were taken on day 63. This entry comes from a study of Ad26.COV2.S vaccination and SARS-CoV-2 variants. Study-wide points: In TCR breadth and depth analyses, total T cell responses may have been underestimated. Vaccine recipients had higher spike-specific TCR breadth than placebo recipients. After vaccination, substantial breadth of spike-specific CD8+ and CD4+ responses was reported.

Clones were sequenced by immunoSEQ multiplex PCR, and TCRdb holds only the in-frame ones, with some missing. In the table there are roughly 350,000 clones, about nine tenths of which are singletons. CDR1 is SGHDT, CDR2 YYEEEE, per germline. This CDR3 region has 15 residues. The V gene lost 2 bases and the J gene lost 4 bases, with 15 bases spanning the gap. This receptor was taken from a person between 18 and 60 years old who received the Ad26.COV2.S COVID-19 vaccine or a placebo. The chain links TRBV5-6 to TRBJ1-1; D not resolved. The sequencing used peripheral blood, collected in a trial of Ad26.COV2.S vaccine versus placebo. CDR3 DNA: TGTGCCAGCAGCTTTCTCTTGCGGGATATCACTGAAGCTTTCTTT. Translated, it gives CASSFLLRDITEAFF.